This T cell receptor beta chain was captured by sequencing in a study of blood T cells in healthy people across ages (dated by TCRdb to the mid-2010s). Background for the entire study: In model experiments, template switching captured about one uniquely barcoded TCR beta cDNA molecule for every two T cells. Using deep sequencing normalized with unique cDNA molecular identifiers, the study measured how TCR beta repertoire diversity changes with age. Four age groups were formed from the donors: young (average approximately 15 years), middle-aged (around 39), aged (about 68) and long-lived (approximately 80). To avoid experimental bias, donors of different ages were distributed randomly across sequencing lanes. The study analyzed two additional independent replicas of 1 million unique cDNA reads from the same blood draw for two donors, one aged 18 to 29 and one aged 80 or older. The paper's findings and limits, for the study overall: Donor CMV infection status was unknown, potentially confounding age-related changes in expanded clonotypes. Because profiling used bulk unsorted PBMCs, naive and antigen-experienced compartments could not be compared conclusively. A strong correlation was found between observed TCR beta diversity and the percentage of naive T cells measured by flow cytometry. Estimates of total diversity based on one million sequenced T cells were regarded as lower bounds and as underestimates. As age increased, observed TCR beta diversity per million T cells dropped in a roughly linear way, and a significant reduction was already evident by age roughly 40. Compared with the aged group, more naive CD4+ T cells, fewer expanded clones and increased TCR diversity were shown by the long-lived group, suggesting age selection.

A word on this clonotype: The clone's antigen remains unknown. No much larger clone exists at a distance of one base, and base qualities are not known.

Library generation was performed with 5' RACE. This sample was sequenced with an Illumina HiSeq 2500. A second PCR of roughly 7 to 12 cycles was performed with a sample-barcoded 5' primer and a J-beta primer mix. Each TCR beta cDNA molecule received a unique molecular identifier from a template-switch 5' adaptor carrying 12 random nucleotides. Each sample yielded at least 3 million CDR3-containing paired-end reads. The Mint cDNA synthesis kit, primed by a TRBC-specific oligonucleotide, was used to synthesize first-strand cDNA from all RNA. After uracil-DNA glycosylase treatment, a first 18-cycle PCR used universal primers M1SS and BC2_uni_R on all cDNA. For the original study's pipeline: Each sample was normalized by randomly selecting 1 million high-quality reads, each carrying a distinct molecular identifier. Instead of being binned into consensus sequences, reads with shared molecular identifiers were discarded. MiTCR, with a Q25 quality threshold and the strictest error-elimination algorithm, was used for CDR3 identification, clonotype clustering and error correction. A nonparametric unseen species model using Euler transformation provided a lower-bound estimate of total TCR beta diversity. TCRdb took the public reads, trimmed them with fastp at Q25, ran MiXCR for clone calling and kept in-frame beta chains. Identical CDR3 protein sequences are pooled into one entry, listed with their most common genes and DNA. TCRdb, rather than the study authors, made the V and J calls. The sample records fewer than 950,000 distinct CDR3 sequences, under 40% of which are singletons. The ten largest clones take up approximately 12% of the sample.

Systemically healthy Caucasian individuals from Russia, 39 in total and aged 6 to 90 years, were included as donors. Each donor gave about 9.7 milliliters of peripheral blood, drawn into EDTA-treated Vacutainer tubes. Ficoll-Paque density-gradient centrifugation was used to isolate PBMCs, with at least 6 million per sample. Total RNA, at least 6 micrograms per sample, was extracted from PBMCs with Trizol reagent. Naive CD45RAhigh/CD27high T cell percentages were measured by flow cytometry on a PBMC aliquot from every donor. V loses 4 bases of germline sequence and J loses 1 base, and the interval between the two ends is 11 bases. According to the germline V gene, CDR1 reads SNHLY and CDR2 reads FYNNEI. The CDR3 spans 15 residues, from the cysteine through the phenylalanine. Only the CDR3 DNA stays, 45 bases, in frame from base 1.

The TCR sequence derives from a man between 18 and 35 years old in good health. The chain uses TRBV2 and TRBJ1-3; a tentative D match to TRBD1 spans 5 bases. The sample taken for sequencing was blood. The CDR3 region has the sequence CASSVSPGSGNTIYF. The bases read TGTGCCAGCAGTGTTAGTCCAGGGTCTGGAAACACCATATATTTT.